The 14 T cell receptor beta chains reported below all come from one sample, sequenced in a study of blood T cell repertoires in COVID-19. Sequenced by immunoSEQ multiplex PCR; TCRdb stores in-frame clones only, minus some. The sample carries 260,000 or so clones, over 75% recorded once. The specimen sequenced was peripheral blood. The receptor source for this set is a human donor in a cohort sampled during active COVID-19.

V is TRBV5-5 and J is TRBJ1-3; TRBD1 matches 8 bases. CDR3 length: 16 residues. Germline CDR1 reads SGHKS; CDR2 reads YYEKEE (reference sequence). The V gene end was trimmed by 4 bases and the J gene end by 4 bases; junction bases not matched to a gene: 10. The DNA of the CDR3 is TGTGCCAGCAGCGCTCGACAGGGGACCTCCGGAAACACCATATATTTT. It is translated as CASSARQGTSGNTIYF. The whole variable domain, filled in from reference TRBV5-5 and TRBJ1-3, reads DAGVTQSPTHLIKTRGQQVTLRCSPISGHKSVSWYQQVLGQGPQFIFQYYEKEERGRGNFPDRFSARQFPNYSSELNVNALLLGDSALYLCASSARQGTSGNTIYFGEGSWLTVV.

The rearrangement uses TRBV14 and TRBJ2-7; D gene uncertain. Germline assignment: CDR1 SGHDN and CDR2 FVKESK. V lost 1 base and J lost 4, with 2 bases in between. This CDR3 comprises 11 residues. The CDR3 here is CASSQAYEQYF. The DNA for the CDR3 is TGTGCCAGCAGCCAAGCATACGAGCAGTACTTC.

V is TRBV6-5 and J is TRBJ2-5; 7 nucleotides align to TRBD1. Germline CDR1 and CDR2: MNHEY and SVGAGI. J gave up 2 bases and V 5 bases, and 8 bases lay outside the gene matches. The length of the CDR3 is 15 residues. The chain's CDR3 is CASSPDRGQQETQYF. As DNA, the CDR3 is TGTGCCAGCAGTCCCGATAGGGGGCAACAAGAGACCCAGTACTTC.

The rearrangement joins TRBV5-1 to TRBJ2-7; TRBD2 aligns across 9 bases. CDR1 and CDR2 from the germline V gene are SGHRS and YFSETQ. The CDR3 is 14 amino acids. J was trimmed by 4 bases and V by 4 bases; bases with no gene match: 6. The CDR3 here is CASSPRTSAYEQYF. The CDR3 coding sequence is TGCGCCAGCAGCCCGAGGACTAGCGCATACGAGCAGTACTTC.

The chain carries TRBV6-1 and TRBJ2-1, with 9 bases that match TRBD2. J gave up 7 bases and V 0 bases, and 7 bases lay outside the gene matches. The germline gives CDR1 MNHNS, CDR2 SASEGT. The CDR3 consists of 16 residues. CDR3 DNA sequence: TGTGCCAGCAGTGAAGCGCTAAGCGGGAGGAAAAATGAGCAGTTCTTC. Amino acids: CASSEALSGRKNEQFF.

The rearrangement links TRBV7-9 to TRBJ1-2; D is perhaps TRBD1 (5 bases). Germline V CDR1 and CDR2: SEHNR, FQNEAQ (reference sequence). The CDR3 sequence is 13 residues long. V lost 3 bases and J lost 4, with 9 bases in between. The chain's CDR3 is CASSLMQGYGYTF. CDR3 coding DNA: TGTGCCAGCAGCTTGATGCAGGGCTATGGCTACACCTTC. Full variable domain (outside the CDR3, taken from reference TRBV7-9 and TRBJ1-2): DTGVSQNPRHKITKRGQNVTFRCDPISEHNRLYWYRQTLGQGPEFLTYFQNEAQLEKSRLLSDRFSAERPKGSFSTLEIQRTEQGDSAMYLCASSLMQGYGYTFGSGTRLTVV.

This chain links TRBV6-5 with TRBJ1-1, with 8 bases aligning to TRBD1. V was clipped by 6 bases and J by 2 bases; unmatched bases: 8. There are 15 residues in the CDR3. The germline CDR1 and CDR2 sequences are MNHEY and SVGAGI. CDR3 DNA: TGTGCCAGCAGGGGACAGGATGTCATTAACACTGAAGCTTTCTTT. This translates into CASRGQDVINTEAFF.

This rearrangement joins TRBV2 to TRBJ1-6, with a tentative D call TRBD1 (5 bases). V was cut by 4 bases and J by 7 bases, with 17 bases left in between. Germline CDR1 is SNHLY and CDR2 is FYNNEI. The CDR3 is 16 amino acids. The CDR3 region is CASSGPGAATNSPLHF. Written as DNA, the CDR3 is TGTGCCAGCAGTGGGCCTGGGGCGGCAACAAATTCACCCCTCCACTTT.

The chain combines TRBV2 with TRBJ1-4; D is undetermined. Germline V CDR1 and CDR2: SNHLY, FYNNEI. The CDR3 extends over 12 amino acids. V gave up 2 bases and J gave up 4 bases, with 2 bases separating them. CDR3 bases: TGTGCCAGCAGTGAACTTAATGAAAAACTGTTTTTT. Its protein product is CASSELNEKLFF.

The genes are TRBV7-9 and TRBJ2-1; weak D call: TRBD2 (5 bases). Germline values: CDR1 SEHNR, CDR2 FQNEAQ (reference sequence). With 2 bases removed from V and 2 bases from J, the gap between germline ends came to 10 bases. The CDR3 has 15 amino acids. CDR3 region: CASSLRESPYNEQFF. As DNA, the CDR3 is TGTGCCAGCAGCTTAAGGGAGTCCCCCTACAATGAGCAGTTCTTC.

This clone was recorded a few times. The CDR3 loop is CASSESGQNQPQHF. The DNA for the CDR3 is TGTGCCAGCAGTGAATCAGGACAGAATCAGCCCCAGCATTTT. The chain recombines TRBV2 with TRBJ1-5; TRBD1 is a possible D gene (6 bases). The CDR3 length is 14 residues. Deletions cut 2 bases from V and 4 bases from J, with 9 bases between. Germline CDR1 reads SNHLY; CDR2 reads FYNNEI.

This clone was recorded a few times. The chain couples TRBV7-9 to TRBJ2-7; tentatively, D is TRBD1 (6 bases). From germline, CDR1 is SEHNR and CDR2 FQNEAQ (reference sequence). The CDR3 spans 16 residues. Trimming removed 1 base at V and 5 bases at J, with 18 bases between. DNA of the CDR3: TGTGCCAGCAGCTTAGGATCGTTAAGGACAGAGAACGAGCAGTACTTC. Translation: CASSLGSLRTENEQYF.

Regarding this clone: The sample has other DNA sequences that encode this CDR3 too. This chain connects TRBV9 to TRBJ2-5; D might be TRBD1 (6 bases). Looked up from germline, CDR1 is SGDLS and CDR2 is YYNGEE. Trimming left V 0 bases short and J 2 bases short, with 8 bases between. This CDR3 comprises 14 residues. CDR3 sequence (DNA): TGTGCCAGCAGCGTAGGGACAGCTCAAGAGACCCAGTACTTC. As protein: CASSVGTAQETQYF.

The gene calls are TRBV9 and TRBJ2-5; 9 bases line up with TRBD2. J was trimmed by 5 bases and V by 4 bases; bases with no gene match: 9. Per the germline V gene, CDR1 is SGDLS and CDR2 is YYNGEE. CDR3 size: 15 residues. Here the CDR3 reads CASSPGGLAGETQYF. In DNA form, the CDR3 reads TGTGCCAGCAGCCCCGGGGGACTAGCCGGGGAGACCCAGTACTTC. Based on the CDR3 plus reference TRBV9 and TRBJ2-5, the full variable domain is DSGVTQTPKHLITATGQRVTLRCSPRSGDLSVYWYQQSLDQGLQFLIQYYNGEERAKGNILERFSAQQFPDLHSELNLSSLELGDSALYFCASSPGGLAGETQYFGPGTRLLVL.